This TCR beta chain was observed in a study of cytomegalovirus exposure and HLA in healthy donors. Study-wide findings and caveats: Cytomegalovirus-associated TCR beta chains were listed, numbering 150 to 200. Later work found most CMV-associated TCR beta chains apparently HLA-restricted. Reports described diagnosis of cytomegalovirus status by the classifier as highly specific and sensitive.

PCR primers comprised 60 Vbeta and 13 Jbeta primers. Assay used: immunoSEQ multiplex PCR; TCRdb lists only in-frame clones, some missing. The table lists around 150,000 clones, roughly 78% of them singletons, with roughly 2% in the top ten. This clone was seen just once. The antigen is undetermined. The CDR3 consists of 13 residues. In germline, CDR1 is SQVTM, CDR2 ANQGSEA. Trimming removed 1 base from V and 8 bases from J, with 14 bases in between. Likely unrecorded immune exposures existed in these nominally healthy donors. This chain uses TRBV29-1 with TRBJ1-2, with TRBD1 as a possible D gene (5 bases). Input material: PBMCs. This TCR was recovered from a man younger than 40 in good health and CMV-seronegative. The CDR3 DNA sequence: TGCAGCGTTGAAGGTTCCCGCCAGGGCGGCTACACCTTC. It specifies CSVEGSRQGGYTF. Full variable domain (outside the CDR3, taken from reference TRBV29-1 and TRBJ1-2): SAVISQKPSRDICQRGTSLTIQCQVDSQVTMMFWYRQQPGQSLTLIATANQGSEATYESGFVIDKFPISRPNLTFSTLTVSNMSPEDSSIYLCSVEGSRQGGYTFGSGTRLTVV.